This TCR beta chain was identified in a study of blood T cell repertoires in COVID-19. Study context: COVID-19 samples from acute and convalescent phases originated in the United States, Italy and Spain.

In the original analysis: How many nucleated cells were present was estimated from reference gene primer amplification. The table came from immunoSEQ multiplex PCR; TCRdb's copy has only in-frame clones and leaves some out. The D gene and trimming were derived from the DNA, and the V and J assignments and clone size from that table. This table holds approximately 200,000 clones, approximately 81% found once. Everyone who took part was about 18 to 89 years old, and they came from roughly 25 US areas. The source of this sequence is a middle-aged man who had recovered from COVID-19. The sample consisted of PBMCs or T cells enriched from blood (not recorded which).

The CDR3 bases are TGTGCCAGCAGCGGCAGGGGGCCTGGCTACACCTTC. Translated: CASSGRGPGYTF. The gene calls are TRBV12-3 or TRBV12-4 and TRBJ1-2; TRBD1 aligns across 8 bases. Trimming cost V 6 bases and J 7 bases; bases outside gene matches: 4. The CDR3 contains 12 residues.